What follows are 10 T cell receptor beta chains derived from one specimen sequenced in a study of blood T cell repertoires in COVID-19. Clones were read by immunoSEQ multiplex PCR, and TCRdb kept only the in-frame ones, dropping some. The profile shows approximately 200,000 clones, 87% of them singletons. The specimen sequenced was PBMCs or T cells enriched from blood (not recorded which). The receptors were gathered from a man aged 25 to 40 who had recovered from COVID-19.

V and J are TRBV12-5 and TRBJ1-4; a weak D match, TRBD1 (5 bases). Per the germline V gene, CDR1 is LGHNT and CDR2 is FRNRAP. V lost 0 bases and J lost 8, with 22 bases in between. The CDR3 spans 18 residues. Written as DNA, the CDR3 is TGTGCTAGTGGTTTGGTAATTGGTCTCGGGCGGGGCCTCGAAAAACTGTTTTTT. Translated, it gives CASGLVIGLGRGLEKLFF.

V gene TRBV7-3 combines with J gene TRBJ2-5; D is perhaps TRBD1 (6 bases). V was shortened by 2 bases and J by 6 bases, with 13 bases between the two germline ends. The V gene's germline CDR1 is SGHTA and CDR2 FQGTGA. The CDR3 runs 14 residues. Here the CDR3 reads CASSLGPGEKTQYF. In DNA, the CDR3 is TGTGCCAGCAGCTTAGGACCAGGGGAAAAGACCCAGTACTTC.

The chain links TRBV5-4 to TRBJ1-1; TRBD1 agrees at 7 bases. This CDR3 has 15 residues. Germline-derived CDR1 and CDR2 are SGHNT and YYREEE (reference sequence). With 3 bases clipped from V and 1 base from J, the junction kept 6 bases outside the gene matches. In DNA, the CDR3 is TGTGCCAGCAGCTCCCCGCCAGGGGGGAACACTGAAGCTTTCTTT. It translates to CASSSPPGGNTEAFF. Looking up the rest from reference TRBV5-4 and TRBJ1-1 gives the full variable domain: ETGVTQSPTHLIKTRGQQVTLRCSSQSGHNTVSWYQQALGQGPQFIFQYYREEENGRGNFPPRFSGLQFPNYSSELNVNALELDDSALYLCASSSPPGGNTEAFFGQGTRLTVV.

This clone was detected a few times. This rearrangement joins TRBV3-1 (or the pseudogene TRBV3-2) to TRBJ2-2; 11 positions match TRBD2. The CDR3 is 15 residues long. In germline, CDR1 is LGHDT, CDR2 YNNKEL (reference sequence). Losses at the gene ends were 5 bases for V and 5 bases for J; bases not matched to a gene: 4. CDR3 residues: CASSSWTSGTGELFF. The DNA of the CDR3 is TGTGCCAGCAGCTCCTGGACTAGCGGGACCGGGGAGCTGTTTTTT.

In this sample, this clone turned up once. V usage is TRBV6-1 and J usage is TRBJ2-1, with D possibly matching TRBD2 (5 bases). Trimming shortened V by 1 base and J by 4 bases, and 8 bases separated the two germline ends. The CDR3 extends over 14 amino acids. From germline, CDR1 is MNHNS and CDR2 SASEGT. Here the CDR3 reads CASSEVAGYNEQFF. In DNA, the CDR3 is TGTGCCAGCAGTGAAGTGGCGGGTTACAATGAGCAGTTCTTC.

The V and J genes are TRBV28 and TRBJ2-3, with D perhaps matching TRBD2 (6 bases). Trimming removed 7 bases at V and 2 bases at J, with 13 bases between. The CDR3 has 14 residues. The germline gives CDR1 MDHEN, CDR2 SYDVKM. The CDR3: CASTLSGYTDTQYF. CDR3 bases: TGTGCCAGCACCCTTAGCGGATACACAGATACGCAGTATTTT.

Comments on this clone: Other DNA sequences from this sample encode an identical CDR3 as well. The J gene is TRBJ2-7, the V gene TRBV7-9; tentatively, D is TRBD1 (7 bases). The CDR3 is made up of 14 amino acids. V was cut by 5 bases and J by 3 bases, with 14 bases left in between. Germline values: CDR1 SEHNR, CDR2 FQNEAQ (reference sequence). CDR3 sequence: CASSPQGGFYEQYF. CDR3 sequence (DNA): TGTGCCAGCAGCCCTCAGGGGGGCTTCTACGAGCAGTACTTC.

The chain combines TRBV11-2 with TRBJ2-1, with D tentatively TRBD1 (6 bases). The germline CDR1 and CDR2 sequences are SGHAT and FQNNGV. This CDR3 has 14 residues. The V end lost 5 bases, the J end lost 10 bases, and 18 bases lay between the germline ends. CDR3 sequence (DNA): TGTGCCAGCAGCCTTAGGTGGGGGCAGAAGGAGCAGTTCTTC. It encodes CASSLRWGQKEQFF.

V and J are TRBV3-1 (or the pseudogene TRBV3-2) and TRBJ1-4; the match to TRBD1 covers 8 bases. The CDR3 length is 15 residues. CDR1 is LGHDT, CDR2 YNNKEL, per germline (reference sequence). With 4 bases clipped from V and 4 bases from J, the junction kept 5 bases outside the gene matches. CDR3 bases: TGTGCCAGCAGCCCCGGACAGGGCGTTAATGAAAAACTGTTTTTT. Protein product: CASSPGQGVNEKLFF.

The V and J genes are TRBV10-1 and TRBJ2-3, with a tentative D call TRBD2 (5 bases). Looked up from germline, CDR1 is WNHNN and CDR2 is SYGVQD (reference sequence). Trimming pared 6 bases from V and 9 bases from J, leaving 19 bases between. The CDR3 runs to 14 residues. CDR3 residues: CASRTTHRGSTQYF. The CDR3 DNA reads TGCGCCAGCAGGACCACACACCGGGGTAGCACGCAGTATTTT.